The source of this TCR beta chain is a study of cytomegalovirus exposure and HLA in healthy donors. CDR1 is MNHNS, CDR2 SASEGT, per germline. The CDR3 is 15 residues long. Trimming at V came to 4 bases and at J to 5 bases, leaving 2 bases not matched to a gene. PCR used 60 Vbeta primers and 13 Jbeta primers. The protocol was immunoSEQ multiplex PCR, while the TCRdb copy is restricted to in-frame clones and leaves out a portion. In the table there are approximately 100,000 clones, 74% of which are singletons. The sample comprised PBMCs. The sequence was collected from a man between 50 and 59 years old in good health and CMV-seropositive. The chain carries TRBV6-1 and TRBJ2-3; 14 positions agree with TRBD2. CDR3 amino acids: CASSGTSGGRDTQYF. CDR3 in DNA: TGTGCCAGCAGTGGGACTAGCGGGGGGAGAGATACGCAGTATTTT.